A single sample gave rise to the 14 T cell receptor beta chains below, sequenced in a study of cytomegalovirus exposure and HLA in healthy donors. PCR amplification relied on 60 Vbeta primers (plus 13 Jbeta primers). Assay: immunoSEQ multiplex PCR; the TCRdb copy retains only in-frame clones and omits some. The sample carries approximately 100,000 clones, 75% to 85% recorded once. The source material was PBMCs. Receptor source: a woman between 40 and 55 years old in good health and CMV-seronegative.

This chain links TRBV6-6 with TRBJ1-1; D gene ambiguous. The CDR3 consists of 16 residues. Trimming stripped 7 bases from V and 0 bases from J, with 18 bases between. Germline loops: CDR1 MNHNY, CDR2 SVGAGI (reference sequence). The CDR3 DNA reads TGTGCCAGCAAAAATTTAAAGCGTCCCATGAACACTGAAGCTTTCTTT. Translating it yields CASKNLKRPMNTEAFF.

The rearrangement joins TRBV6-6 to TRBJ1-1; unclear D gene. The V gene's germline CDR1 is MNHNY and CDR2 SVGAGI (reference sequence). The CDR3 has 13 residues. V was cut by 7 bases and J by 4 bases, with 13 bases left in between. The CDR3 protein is CASTIRGGTEAFF. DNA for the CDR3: TGTGCCAGCACAATCCGGGGAGGCACTGAAGCTTTCTTT.

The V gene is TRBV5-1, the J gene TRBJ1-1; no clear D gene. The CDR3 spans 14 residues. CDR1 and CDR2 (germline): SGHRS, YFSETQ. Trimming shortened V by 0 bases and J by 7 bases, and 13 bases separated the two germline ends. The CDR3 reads CASSLAREALEAFF. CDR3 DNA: TGCGCCAGCAGCTTGGCACGGGAGGCTCTTGAAGCTTTCTTT.

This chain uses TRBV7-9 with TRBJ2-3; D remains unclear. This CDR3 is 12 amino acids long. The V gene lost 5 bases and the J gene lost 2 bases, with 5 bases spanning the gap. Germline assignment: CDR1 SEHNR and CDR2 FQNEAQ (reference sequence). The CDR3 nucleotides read TGTGCCAGCAGCCCCTCCACAGATACGCAGTATTTT. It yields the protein CASSPSTDTQYF.

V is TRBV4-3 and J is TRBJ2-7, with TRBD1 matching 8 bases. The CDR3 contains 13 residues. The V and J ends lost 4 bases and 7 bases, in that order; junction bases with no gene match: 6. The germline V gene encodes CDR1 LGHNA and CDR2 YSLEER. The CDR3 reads CASSLRQGREQYF. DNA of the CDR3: TGCGCCAGCAGCCTTAGACAGGGGAGGGAGCAGTACTTC.

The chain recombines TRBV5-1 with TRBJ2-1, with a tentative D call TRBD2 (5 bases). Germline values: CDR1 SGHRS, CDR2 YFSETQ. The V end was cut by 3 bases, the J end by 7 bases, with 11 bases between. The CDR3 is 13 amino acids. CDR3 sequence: CASSWGVPNEQFF. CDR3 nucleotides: TGCGCCAGCAGCTGGGGAGTGCCGAATGAGCAGTTCTTC.

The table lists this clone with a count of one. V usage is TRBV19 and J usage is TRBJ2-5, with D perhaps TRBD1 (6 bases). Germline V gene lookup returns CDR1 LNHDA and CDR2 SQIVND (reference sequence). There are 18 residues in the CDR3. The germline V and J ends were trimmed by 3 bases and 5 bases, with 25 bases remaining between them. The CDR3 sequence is CASSIYYGPGAIRETQYF. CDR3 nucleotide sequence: TGTGCCAGTAGTATTTACTATGGACCAGGGGCGATCCGGGAGACCCAGTACTTC.

The DNA for the CDR3 is TGTGCCAGCAGCTCCCCCCGGGGACAGGGGAAGCCAAACTATGGCTACACCTTC. Encoded protein: CASSSPRGQGKPNYGYTF. The chain links TRBV7-8 to TRBJ1-2, with 10 bases identical to TRBD1. The CDR3 extends over 18 amino acids. Germline V gene data show CDR1 as SGHVS and CDR2 as FQNEAQ. V gave up 4 bases and J gave up 2 bases; unmatched junction bases: 13.

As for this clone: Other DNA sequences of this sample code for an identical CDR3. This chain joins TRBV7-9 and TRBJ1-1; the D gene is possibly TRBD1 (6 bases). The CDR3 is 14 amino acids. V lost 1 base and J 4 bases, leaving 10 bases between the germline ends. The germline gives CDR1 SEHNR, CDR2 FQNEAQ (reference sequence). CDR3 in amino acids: CASSLEQGSTEAFF. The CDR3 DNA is TGTGCCAGCAGCTTAGAGCAGGGGAGCACTGAAGCTTTCTTT.

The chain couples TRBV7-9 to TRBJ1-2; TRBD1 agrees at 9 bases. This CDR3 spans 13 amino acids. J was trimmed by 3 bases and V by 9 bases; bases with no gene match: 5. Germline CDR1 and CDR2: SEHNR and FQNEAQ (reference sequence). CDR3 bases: TGTGCCAGTAACAGGGGGCCTGACTATGGCTACACCTTC. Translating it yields CASNRGPDYGYTF.

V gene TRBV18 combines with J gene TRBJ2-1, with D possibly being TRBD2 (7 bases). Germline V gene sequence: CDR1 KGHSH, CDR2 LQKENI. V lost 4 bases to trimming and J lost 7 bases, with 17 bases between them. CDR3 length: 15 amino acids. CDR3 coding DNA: TGTGCCAGCTCACTACAGGGAGGGGGGGCGAATGAGCAGTTCTTC. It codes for CASSLQGGGANEQFF.

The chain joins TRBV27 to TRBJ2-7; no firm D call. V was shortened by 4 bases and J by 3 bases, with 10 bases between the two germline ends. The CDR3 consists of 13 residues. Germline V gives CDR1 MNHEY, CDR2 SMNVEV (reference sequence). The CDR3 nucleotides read TGTGCCAGCAGTTCCCACCCCTACTACGAGCAGTACTTC. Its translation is CASSSHPYYEQYF.

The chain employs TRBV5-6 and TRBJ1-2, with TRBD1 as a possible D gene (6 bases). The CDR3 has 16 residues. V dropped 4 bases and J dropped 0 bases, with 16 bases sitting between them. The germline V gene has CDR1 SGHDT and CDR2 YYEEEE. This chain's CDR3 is CASSPTWDTSNYGYTF. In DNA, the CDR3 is TGTGCCAGCAGCCCGACCTGGGACACCTCTAACTATGGCTACACCTTC.

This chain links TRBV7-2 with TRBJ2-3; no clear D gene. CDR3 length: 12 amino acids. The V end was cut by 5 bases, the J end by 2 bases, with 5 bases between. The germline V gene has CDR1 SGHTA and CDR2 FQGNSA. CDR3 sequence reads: CASSPFTDTQYF. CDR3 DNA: TGTGCCAGCAGCCCATTCACAGATACGCAGTATTTT. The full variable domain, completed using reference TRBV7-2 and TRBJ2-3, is GAGVSQSPSNKVTEKGKDVELRCDPISGHTALYWYRQSLGQGLEFLIYFQGNSAPDKSGLPSDRFSAERTGGSVSTLTIQRTQQEDSAVYLCASSPFTDTQYFGPGTRLTVL.